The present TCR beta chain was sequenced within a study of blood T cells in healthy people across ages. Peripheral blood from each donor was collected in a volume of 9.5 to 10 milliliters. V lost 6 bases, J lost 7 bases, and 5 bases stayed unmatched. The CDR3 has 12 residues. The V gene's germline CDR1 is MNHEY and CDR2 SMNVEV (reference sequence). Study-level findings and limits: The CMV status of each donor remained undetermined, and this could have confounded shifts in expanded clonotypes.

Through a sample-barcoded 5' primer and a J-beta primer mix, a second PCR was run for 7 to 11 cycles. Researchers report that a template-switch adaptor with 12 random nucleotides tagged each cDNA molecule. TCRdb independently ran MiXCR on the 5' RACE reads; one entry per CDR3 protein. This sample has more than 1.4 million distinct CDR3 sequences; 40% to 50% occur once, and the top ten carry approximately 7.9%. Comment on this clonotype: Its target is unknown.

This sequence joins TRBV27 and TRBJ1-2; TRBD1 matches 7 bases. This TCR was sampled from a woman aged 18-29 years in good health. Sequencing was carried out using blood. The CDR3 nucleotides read TGTGCCAGCAGGGAGGGGGCCATTGGCTACACCTTC. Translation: CASREGAIGYTF.